The T cell receptor beta chain described here comes from a study of identical twins. General study results and limits: Out-of-frame TCR alpha sharing observed in monozygotic twins exceeded model estimates. Zero-insertion analyses could be partly confounded by invariant MAIT and iNKT cells.

This clonotype was detected many times. Its antigen is unidentified. Each cDNA held unique molecular identifiers, and template switching gave it a universal primer site. MiXCR, applied by TCRdb to the 5' RACE reads, yields one record per CDR3 protein. This table holds 690,000 or so distinct CDR3 sequences, around 8.6% found once. Germline V gene sequence: CDR1 KGHDR, CDR2 SFDVKD. Trimming took off 3 bases at V and 9 bases at J, with 17 bases between the two ends. CDR3 size: 15 residues. The same specimen was also included in a second study, on yellow fever vaccine responses in identical twins.

Sequencing used PBMCs. The receptor was derived from a woman aged 18 to 35 in good health. The chain has TRBV24-1 and TRBJ2-1, with a tentative D call TRBD1 (6 bases). The CDR3 DNA reads as TGTGCCACCAGTGATGCAATACAGGGTATCAGTGAGCAGTTCTTC. It specifies CATSDAIQGISEQFF.